A selection of T cell receptor beta chains follows, all from one sample in a study of shared clonotypes between healthy human individuals. Generated by immunoSEQ multiplex PCR, the TCRdb table keeps only in-frame clones and is missing some. There are some 580,000 clones in the sample; 95% to 98% occur only once, and less than 0.065% lies in the top ten. Material: naive CD4+ T cells sorted from blood. These receptors were obtained from a woman aged 25 to 39 in good health. Each CDR3 is given with its conserved first and last residue. The D gene is left open where the match is weak. For some rows the clone size is stated as once, few or many, or as a class when expanded; others skip it.

v_call: TRBV5-6
clone_size: .
j_call: TRBJ2-7
d_call: .
cdr3_aa: CASSLFAVRGGGFYEQYF

v_call: TRBV4-1
clone_size: .
j_call: TRBJ2-6
d_call: .
cdr3_aa: CASSLTSSGANVLTF

v_call: TRBV18
clone_size: once
j_call: TRBJ2-1
d_call: .
cdr3_aa: CASSLASSSYNEQFF

v_call: TRBV19
clone_size: .
j_call: TRBJ2-1
d_call: .
cdr3_aa: CASSISRNNEQFF

v_call: TRBV5-4
clone_size: .
j_call: TRBJ1-2
d_call: .
cdr3_aa: CASSLATGNGYTF

v_call: TRBV6-5
clone_size: .
j_call: TRBJ1-1
d_call: .
cdr3_aa: CASSRADLNTEAFF

v_call: TRBV5-1
clone_size: .
j_call: TRBJ2-2
d_call: .
cdr3_aa: CASSPVADGELFF

v_call: TRBV28
clone_size: .
j_call: .
d_call: .
cdr3_aa: CASSSAGGPNYEQYF

v_call: TRBV2
clone_size: .
j_call: TRBJ2-7
d_call: .
cdr3_aa: CASGRTYEQYF

v_call: TRBV5-1
clone_size: .
j_call: TRBJ2-1
d_call: TRBD2
cdr3_aa: CASRTGTSVNNEQFF

v_call: TRBV29-1
clone_size: .
j_call: TRBJ2-4
d_call: .
cdr3_aa: CSVEGDTADKNIQYF

v_call: TRBV27
clone_size: .
j_call: TRBJ1-2
d_call: TRBD1
cdr3_aa: CASSLLSTGGVGYGYTF

v_call: TRBV4-1
clone_size: .
j_call: TRBJ2-3
d_call: TRBD2
cdr3_aa: CASSQARLAGASTDTQYF

v_call: TRBV19
clone_size: .
j_call: TRBJ1-2
d_call: .
cdr3_aa: CASSTIDSPLGGYTF

v_call: TRBV28
clone_size: few
j_call: TRBJ2-7
d_call: .
cdr3_aa: CASSFWGEQYF

v_call: TRBV13
clone_size: .
j_call: TRBJ2-7
d_call: .
cdr3_aa: CASSLGLSSYEQYF

v_call: TRBV13
clone_size: .
j_call: TRBJ2-7
d_call: TRBD2
cdr3_aa: CASSLGTSGNDEQYF

v_call: TRBV20-1
clone_size: .
j_call: TRBJ2-3
d_call: .
cdr3_aa: CSARSPDTQYF

v_call: TRBV28
clone_size: .
j_call: TRBJ2-7
d_call: .
cdr3_aa: CASSPKPFLDEQYF